The 18 T cell receptor beta chains presented below share a single source sample, sequenced in a study of blood T cell repertoires in COVID-19. The repertoire was sequenced with immunoSEQ multiplex PCR; TCRdb's copy has only in-frame clones and lacks some. The profile covers 150,000 to 200,000 clones, with around nine tenths appearing a single time and 12% taken by the ten largest. Source material: peripheral blood. These receptors originate from a woman in her 70s with COVID-19, enrolled during active disease.

The chain joins TRBV6-2 or TRBV6-3 to TRBJ1-6; 8 nucleotides match TRBD1. CDR1 MNHEY and CDR2 SVGEGT come from the germline V gene. V trimming: 5 bases; J trimming: 8 bases; junction bases outside the gene matches: 5. The CDR3 is 14 residues long. The CDR3 here is CASSSRGLDSPLHF. In DNA form, the CDR3 reads TGTGCCAGCAGTAGCAGGGGGCTGGATTCACCCCTCCACTTT.

This clone was found once. V is TRBV28 and J is TRBJ1-4; TRBD1 matches 9 bases. V shed 5 bases, J shed 8 bases, and the junction held 9 bases outside the gene matches. Germline CDR1 is MDHEN and CDR2 is SYDVKM. The CDR3 has 15 amino acids. The CDR3 region has the DNA TGTGCCAGCAGTCGCATCGGGACAGGGTTGGAAAAACTGTTTTTT. Residues: CASSRIGTGLEKLFF.

The chain has TRBV7-3 and TRBJ1-1; unclear D gene. The CDR3 has 15 residues. CDR1 and CDR2 (germline): SGHTA, FQGTGA. The V end lost 2 bases, the J end lost 6 bases, and 16 bases lay between the germline ends. CDR3 DNA: TGTGCCAGCAGCTTAGACCCCGGGAGCGGCGCTGAAGCTTTCTTT. The encoded protein is CASSLDPGSGAEAFF.

This clone was recorded once. CDR3 loop: CASKTWTGSNTGELFF. As DNA, the CDR3 is TGTGCCAGTAAGACCTGGACAGGGTCTAACACCGGGGAGCTGTTTTTT. The chain has TRBV19 and TRBJ2-2; 8 positions agree with TRBD1. Germline V gene data show CDR1 as LNHDA and CDR2 as SQIVND (reference sequence). Trimming at V came to 7 bases and at J to 2 bases, leaving 9 bases not matched to a gene. This CDR3 is built from 16 residues.

CDR3: CASSPRGLGEKLFF. CDR3 coding DNA: TGTGCCAGCAGCCCCAGGGGGCTTGGTGAAAAACTGTTTTTT. The genes are TRBV6-5 and TRBJ1-4; TRBD1 agrees at 8 bases. Germline lookup yields CDR1 MNHEY and CDR2 SVGAGI. Unmatched junction bases numbered 7, after V lost 6 bases and J lost 7 bases. The CDR3 runs 14 residues.

The J gene is TRBJ2-2, the V gene TRBV5-6, with D unresolved. Germline V CDR1 and CDR2: SGHDT, YYEEEE. The CDR3 is 19 residues long. Trimming shortened V by 2 bases and J by 2 bases, and 22 bases separated the two germline ends. CDR3 protein: CASSFFQVGFYLNTGELFF. The CDR3 bases are TGTGCCAGCAGCTTTTTTCAGGTGGGTTTTTACCTAAACACCGGGGAGCTGTTTTTT.

CDR3 protein: CASSPYYTEAFF. The CDR3 DNA reads TGTGCCAGCAGTCCCTATTACACTGAAGCTTTCTTT. V is TRBV28 and J is TRBJ1-1; no reliable D call. With 5 bases removed from V and 3 bases from J, the gap between germline ends came to 7 bases. From germline, CDR1 is MDHEN and CDR2 SYDVKM. The CDR3 sequence is 12 residues long. The whole variable domain, filled in from reference TRBV28 and TRBJ1-1, reads DVKVTQSSRYLVKRTGEKVFLECVQDMDHENMFWYRQDPGLGLRLIYFSYDVKMKEKGDIPEGYSVSREKKERFSLILESASTNQTSMYLCASSPYYTEAFFGQGTRLTVV.

J is TRBJ1-5 and V is TRBV2; D not resolved. CDR1 is SNHLY, CDR2 FYNNEI, per germline. This CDR3 is 15 amino acids long. Trimming stripped 6 bases from V and 3 bases from J, with 15 bases between. CDR3 in amino acids: CASRANLGANQPQHF. CDR3 in DNA: TGTGCCAGCAGGGCCAATCTGGGCGCCAATCAGCCCCAGCATTTT.

V is TRBV18 and J is TRBJ1-1; TRBD1 matches 8 bases. Germline CDR1 reads KGHSH; CDR2 reads LQKENI. Trimming at V came to 3 bases and at J to 5 bases, leaving 11 bases not matched to a gene. The CDR3 has 16 amino acids. The CDR3 DNA reads as TGTGCCAGCTCACCTAGGACGGGTGACAGGGGAACTGAAGCTTTCTTT. It specifies CASSPRTGDRGTEAFF.

This clone was recorded a few times. CDR3 sequence: CASSTGQGPTGELFF. DNA for the CDR3: TGTGCCAGCAGCACGGGACAGGGCCCCACCGGGGAGCTGTTTTTT. The chain is built from TRBV21-1 and TRBJ2-2; whether TRBD1, the table's D call, matches the DNA was not checked. TRBV21-1 is classified as a pseudogene. The CDR3 has 15 amino acids.

This chain connects TRBV19 to TRBJ2-5; 7 bases agree with TRBD1. Germline V gene sequence: CDR1 LNHDA, CDR2 SQIVND (reference sequence). The CDR3 is made up of 14 amino acids. Trimming took 6 bases from V and 4 from J; bases not matched to a gene: 8. The CDR3 DNA reads as TGTGCCAGTAGCCAACAGGGGATAGGAGAGACCCAGTACTTC. Its protein product is CASSQQGIGETQYF.

The J gene is TRBJ2-7, the V gene TRBV19, with D perhaps TRBD2 (6 bases). V was shortened by 2 bases and J by 6 bases, with 17 bases between the two germline ends. CDR1 is LNHDA, CDR2 SQIVND, per germline (reference sequence). This CDR3 spans 15 amino acids. CDR3 protein: CASSIPGTPGAEQYF. The CDR3 bases are TGTGCCAGTAGTATACCGGGAACCCCGGGAGCCGAGCAGTACTTC.

The count of this clone is one. The chain combines TRBV25-1 with TRBJ1-3; D is uncertain. V was pared by 0 bases and J by 8 bases, with 14 bases between. The CDR3 totals 15 residues. Germline V lookup: CDR1 MGHDK, CDR2 SYGVNS. The CDR3 DNA follows: TGTGCCAGCAGTGAATATGGCAGCCGGAGAGACACCATATATTTT. Its protein product is CASSEYGSRRDTIYF. Full variable domain (outside the CDR3, taken from reference TRBV25-1 and TRBJ1-3): EADIYQTPRYLVIGTGKKITLECSQTMGHDKMYWYQQDPGMELHLIHYSYGVNSTEKGDLSSESTVSRIRTEHFPLTLESARPSHTSQYLCASSEYGSRRDTIYFGEGSWLTVV.

The J gene is TRBJ2-3, the V gene TRBV2; 12 bases agree with TRBD2. The CDR3 sequence is 15 residues long. Germline assignment: CDR1 SNHLY and CDR2 FYNNEI. V trimming: 4 bases; J trimming: 6 bases; junction bases outside the gene matches: 5. The CDR3 bases are TGTGCCAGCAGTGTACTAGCGGGAGGTATGGATACGCAGTATTTT. It yields the protein CASSVLAGGMDTQYF.

This clone was picked up a small number of times. This chain joins TRBV4-3 and TRBJ1-4; the match to TRBD1 covers 10 bases. Germline V gives CDR1 LGHNA, CDR2 YSLEER. V trimming: 1 base; J trimming: 3 bases; junction bases outside the gene matches: 5. The CDR3 length is 17 residues. CDR3 amino acids: CASSQGQTGGPNEKLFF. CDR3 coding DNA: TGCGCCAGCAGCCAAGGCCAGACAGGGGGCCCTAATGAAAAACTGTTTTTT.

V and J are TRBV7-6 and TRBJ2-7; D is possibly TRBD2 (6 bases). V was cut by 1 base and J by 7 bases, with 17 bases left in between. CDR1 and CDR2 (germline): SGHVS, FNYEAQ. The CDR3 runs to 15 residues. The CDR3 sequence is CASSLVGGRDGEQYF. CDR3 nucleotides: TGTGCCAGCAGCTTAGTGGGGGGACGGGATGGGGAGCAGTACTTC.

This rearrangement joins TRBV28 to TRBJ2-1; 12 nucleotides agree with TRBD2. V was pared by 6 bases and J by 10 bases, with 7 bases of the junction left unmatched. The germline V gene has CDR1 MDHEN and CDR2 SYDVKM. CDR3 size: 14 residues. The CDR3 DNA sequence: TGTGCCAGCAGACTAGCGGGAGGTTTCGACGAGCAGTTCTTC. Amino acids: CASRLAGGFDEQFF.

This clone occurred once. This sequence joins TRBV30 and TRBJ1-3; D gene unclear. The V gene's germline CDR1 is GTSNPN and CDR2 SVGIG (reference sequence). Deletions cut 8 bases from V and 7 bases from J, with 18 bases between. The CDR3 has 13 residues. In DNA form, the CDR3 reads TGTGCCCGCTCTGGACTCTCGCGGAACACCATATATTTT. Amino acids: CARSGLSRNTIYF. The whole variable domain, filled in from reference TRBV30 and TRBJ1-3, reads SQTIHQWPATLVQPVGSPLSLECTVEGTSNPNLYWYRQAAGRGLQLLFYSVGIGQISSEVPQNLSASRPQDRQFILSSKKLLLSDSGFYLCARSGLSRNTIYFGEGSWLTVV.